The T cell receptor beta chain described here comes from a study of cytomegalovirus exposure and HLA in healthy donors. Notes on the study in general: Reportedly, HLA-A and HLA-B alleles of most subjects were accurately predicted from TCR beta. Solely CMV serostatus was available to characterize immune exposure. Several of the most significant clusters appeared linked to common viral pathogens, based on a later analysis.

In this sample, this clone turned up once. Its matching antigen is unknown. The PCR ran on 60 Vbeta and 13 Jbeta primers. Produced via immunoSEQ multiplex PCR; TCRdb's table is partial and in-frame only. The repertoire holds 150,000 to 180,000 clones, more than 70% seen once, with around 5.2% in the top ten. Germline CDR1 is SGHAT and CDR2 is FQDESV (reference sequence). This CDR3 has 16 amino acids. V lost 1 base and J lost 0, with 12 bases in between. The source is a middle-aged woman in good health and CMV-seropositive. The rearrangement links TRBV11-1 to TRBJ2-5; tentatively, D is TRBD2 (5 bases). The material sequenced was PBMCs. CDR3 in amino acids: CASSLVGSEYQETQYF. DNA of the CDR3: TGTGCCAGCAGCTTAGTAGGTAGCGAGTACCAAGAGACCCAGTACTTC.